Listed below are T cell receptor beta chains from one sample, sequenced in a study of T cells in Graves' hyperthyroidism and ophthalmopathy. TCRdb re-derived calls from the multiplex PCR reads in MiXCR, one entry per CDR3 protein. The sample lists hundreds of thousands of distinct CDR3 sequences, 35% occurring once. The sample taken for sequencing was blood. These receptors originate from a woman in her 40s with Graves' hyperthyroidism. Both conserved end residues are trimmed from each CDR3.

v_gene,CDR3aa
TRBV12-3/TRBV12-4,ASSPGGTTNYGYT
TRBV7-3,ASCDSGTGATGELF
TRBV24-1,ATTDADGELF
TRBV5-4,ASSSGDLYT
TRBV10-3,AIWSLGQRGTQY
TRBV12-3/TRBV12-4,ASSLPTGGYGYT
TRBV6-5,ASRIDRRSNQPQH
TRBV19,ASKWSPTNTGELF
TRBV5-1,ASSRQGSSSYEQY
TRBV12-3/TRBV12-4,ASSQSTYEQY
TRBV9,ASSGPGAGTGSYEQY
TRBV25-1,ASRTGGRTELF
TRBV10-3,ASSYRDRNQETQY
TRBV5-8,ASRLTGSGTEAF
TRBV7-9,ASSLGGSPEAF
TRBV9,ASQASSYNEQF
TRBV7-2,ASSLWGPGNGYT
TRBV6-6,ASSLGQGSEPQH
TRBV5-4,ASSRQQGALTYEQY
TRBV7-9,ASSTGQGADTQY
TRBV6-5,ASSYSRPNEKLF
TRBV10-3,AISEGRGKHQPQH
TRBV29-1,SVADRGLWTEAF
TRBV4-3,ASSQFGTGNTEAF
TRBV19,ASSTEGGNTEAF
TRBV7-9,ASSSVGGRTEAF
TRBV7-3,ASSLGVGPNYGYT
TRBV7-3,ASSLTGTSGYSYEQY
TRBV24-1,ATSDSSRYEQY
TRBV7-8,ASSLTSGSHNEQF
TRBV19,ASREGFDYGYT
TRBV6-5,ASSYSGTGRNEQY
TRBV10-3,ASSGTPRLNTEAF
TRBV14,ASSQGIYSGNTIY
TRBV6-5,ASRLGQINEKLF
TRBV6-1,ASRSSANTEAF
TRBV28,ASSLVRMNTEAF
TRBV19,ATGDRDSQDNEKLF
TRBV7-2,ASSGRGEGADTQY
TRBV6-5,ASSYPGGYEQY
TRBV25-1,ASSPQNPTYEQY
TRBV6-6,ASRKATGLTEAF
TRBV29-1,SVDQGSRNYGYT
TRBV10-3,AISKGREAF
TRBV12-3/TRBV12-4,ASSLYGNEKLF
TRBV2,ASSLGARETQY
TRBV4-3,ASSQSLTGNTEAF
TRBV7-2,ASSLTGGSSEQY
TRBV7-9,ASSFDRGYGGYT
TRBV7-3,ASSFRGQGPGANVLT
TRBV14,ASTGSGETQY
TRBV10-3,AISNPDRLIREKLF
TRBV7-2,ASSGGQDNEKLF
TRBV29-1,SPELRARWEKLF
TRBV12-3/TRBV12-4,ASSPAGGFGYT
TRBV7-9,ASSPNGQGTQY